Shown below are 31 T cell receptor beta chains from a single sample sequenced in a study of T cell repertoires in ileal Crohn's disease. Indicated time point: neoterminal ileum biopsy at postoperative endoscopy, about 6 months after surgery. Clones were read by immunoSEQ multiplex PCR, and TCRdb kept only the in-frame ones, dropping some. The table shows 11,000 or so clones, with about four fifths occurring only once. Sequencing was performed on ileal tissue. These receptors were collected from an adult with Crohn's disease.

This sequence joins TRBV7-9 and TRBJ2-1, with D possibly TRBD2 on 6 matching bases. This CDR3 contains 13 residues. Germline CDR1 and CDR2: SEHNR and FQNEAQ (reference sequence). Between the trimmed V and J ends, which lost 1 base and 10 bases, there was a span of 11 bases. The CDR3 sequence: CASSLVRLAEQFF. CDR3 in DNA: TGTGCCAGCAGCTTAGTGAGGCTAGCGGAGCAGTTCTTC.

The chain carries TRBV7-3 and TRBJ2-5; 15 bases match TRBD2. The CDR3 is 15 amino acids. V shed 2 bases, J shed 5 bases, and the junction held 0 bases outside the gene matches. Germline V gives CDR1 SGHTA, CDR2 FQGTGA. The CDR3 DNA reads as TGTGCCAGCAGCTTAGGGACTAGCGGGGGGGAGACCCAGTACTTC. The encoded protein is CASSLGTSGGETQYF.

The chain joins TRBV7-9 to TRBJ2-5, with a weak D call TRBD1 (6 bases). V lost 2 bases and J 4 bases, leaving 11 bases between the germline ends. Germline V CDR1 and CDR2: SEHNR, FQNEAQ (reference sequence). The CDR3 has 14 amino acids. The chain's CDR3 is CASSLSGVRETQYF. The CDR3 region has the DNA TGTGCCAGCAGCTTATCAGGGGTACGAGAGACCCAGTACTTC.

The V and J genes are TRBV2 and TRBJ1-6; weak D call: TRBD1 (5 bases). Germline V gene sequence: CDR1 SNHLY, CDR2 FYNNEI. V lost 8 bases, J lost 9 bases, and 14 bases lay in between. The CDR3 contains 13 residues. The CDR3 region is CASGANQISPLHF. CDR3 bases: TGTGCCAGCGGGGCCAATCAGATTTCACCCCTCCACTTT.

The CDR3 DNA follows: TGTGCCAGCAGCGTAGGGGAGCGGGAGAAAGGGGAGACCCAGTACTTC. Translating it yields CASSVGEREKGETQYF. V is TRBV9 and J is TRBJ2-5; 8 positions agree with TRBD2. CDR1 is SGDLS, CDR2 YYNGEE, per germline. The CDR3 contains 16 residues. V shed 0 bases, J shed 5 bases, and the junction held 9 bases outside the gene matches.

The genes are TRBV18 and TRBJ1-1, with D maybe TRBD1 (5 bases). Looked up from germline, CDR1 is KGHSH and CDR2 is LQKENI. The CDR3 contains 13 residues. The CDR3 DNA sequence: TGTGTCACAGTTTCCCGGGAGGGGACTGAAGCTTTCTTT. It yields the protein CVTVSREGTEAFF.

This chain joins TRBV6-5 and TRBJ2-7, with 10 positions matching TRBD2. V shed 4 bases, J shed 5 bases, and the junction held 11 bases outside the gene matches. The CDR3 consists of 16 residues. Germline-derived CDR1 and CDR2 are MNHEY and SVGAGI. The CDR3 loop is CASSSQGSGRDHEQYF. For the CDR3, the DNA is TGTGCCAGCAGTTCCCAGGGGAGCGGGAGGGACCACGAGCAGTACTTC.

Only a few counts were recorded for this clone. The chain has TRBV2 and TRBJ2-1; weak D call: TRBD2 (5 bases). With 0 bases removed from V and 9 bases from J, the gap between germline ends came to 12 bases. This CDR3 contains 14 residues. The germline gives CDR1 SNHLY, CDR2 FYNNEI. CDR3 amino acids: CASSEANWESEQFF. The CDR3 DNA follows: TGTGCCAGCAGTGAAGCTAACTGGGAGTCTGAGCAGTTCTTC. Full variable domain (remainder filled in from reference TRBV2 and TRBJ2-1): EPEVTQTPSHQVTQMGQEVILRCVPISNHLYFYWYRQILGQKVEFLVSFYNNEISEKSEIFDDQFSVERPDGSNFTLKIRSTKLEDSAMYFCASSEANWESEQFFGPGTRLTVL.

CDR3 amino acids: CASSYRTSGDNEQFF. The CDR3 region has the DNA TGCGCCAGCAGCTATAGGACTAGCGGGGACAATGAGCAGTTCTTC. The chain uses TRBV5-1 and TRBJ2-1; TRBD2 matches 12 bases. Trimming removed 3 bases from V and 5 bases from J; junction bases left unmatched: 3. This CDR3 region has 15 residues. Germline V gene lookup returns CDR1 SGHRS and CDR2 YFSETQ.

The genes are TRBV11-2 and TRBJ1-5; D not certain. V gave up 1 base and J gave up 4 bases, with 8 bases separating them. Germline CDR1 is SGHAT and CDR2 is FQNNGV. CDR3 length: 14 residues. CDR3 residues: CASSLVDGNQPQHF. The CDR3 nucleotides are TGTGCCAGCAGCTTAGTTGACGGGAATCAGCCCCAGCATTTT.

The J gene is TRBJ2-1, the V gene TRBV2; 10 bases map to TRBD1. CDR1 SNHLY and CDR2 FYNNEI come from the germline V gene. Trimming took 10 bases from V and 8 from J; bases not matched to a gene: 8. CDR3 length equals 13 residues. CDR3 in DNA: TGTGCCACCGGGACAGGGGTCGGCGATGAGCAGTTCTTC. This gives the protein CATGTGVGDEQFF. Looking up the rest from reference TRBV2 and TRBJ2-1 gives the full variable domain: EPEVTQTPSHQVTQMGQEVILRCVPISNHLYFYWYRQILGQKVEFLVSFYNNEISEKSEIFDDQFSVERPDGSNFTLKIRSTKLEDSAMYFCATGTGVGDEQFFGPGTRLTVL.

The chain recombines TRBV4-2 with TRBJ2-7, with 9 bases that match TRBD2. CDR3 length equals 18 residues. The junction had 16 bases not matched to a gene; V was cut back by 3 bases and J by 4 bases. Germline values: CDR1 LGHNA, CDR2 YNFKEQ. This CDR3 reads CASSQGRVGAGGKYEQYF. The CDR3 DNA follows: TGTGCCAGCAGCCAGGGCCGGGTTGGAGCGGGAGGAAAGTACGAGCAGTACTTC.

This rearrangement joins TRBV4-1 to TRBJ2-7; tentative D call: TRBD1 (5 bases). The CDR3 consists of 16 residues. V dropped 0 bases and J dropped 3 bases, with 15 bases sitting between them. The V gene's germline CDR1 is MGHRA and CDR2 YSYEKL. CDR3 DNA sequence: TGCGCCAGCAGCCAAGACGAGACAGCTTCTAACTACGAGCAGTACTTC. It codes for CASSQDETASNYEQYF.

V and J are TRBV5-1 and TRBJ2-2, with 7 bases that match TRBD2. The junction had 10 bases not matched to a gene; V was cut back by 4 bases and J by 7 bases. The length of the CDR3 is 15 residues. Germline V gives CDR1 SGHRS, CDR2 YFSETQ. CDR3 in amino acids: CASSPGTIAGGELFF. Here the CDR3 DNA reads TGCGCCAGCAGCCCCGGGACTATCGCCGGCGGGGAGCTGTTTTTT.

J is TRBJ2-1 and V is TRBV10-3, with TRBD2 matching 8 bases. Germline lookup yields CDR1 ENHRY and CDR2 SYGVKD. The CDR3 spans 14 residues. The ends lost 11 bases at V and 7 bases at J; junction bases unmatched: 13. The CDR3 here is CASREGGVLNEQFF. The CDR3 bases are TGTGCCTCCCGGGAGGGGGGGGTCTTAAATGAGCAGTTCTTC.

The chain joins TRBV5-1 to TRBJ2-7; 13 nucleotides match TRBD2. V lost 7 bases and J lost 4; bases outside the gene matches: 14. Germline assignment: CDR1 SGHRS and CDR2 YFSETQ. CDR3 length: 17 residues. This CDR3 reads CASDNGGRTSGSYEQYF. CDR3 DNA sequence: TGCGCCAGCGATAATGGGGGGAGGACTAGCGGGAGTTACGAGCAGTACTTC.

This chain uses TRBV29-1 with TRBJ1-1; D is uncertain. The V gene's germline CDR1 is SQVTM and CDR2 ANQGSEA. V dropped 4 bases and J dropped 11 bases, with 17 bases sitting between them. The CDR3 consists of 12 residues. CDR3 sequence reads: CSVASLQARAFF. DNA for the CDR3: TGCAGCGTTGCTAGCCTTCAGGCTCGGGCTTTCTTT.

The chain links TRBV7-3 to TRBJ1-6; D might be TRBD1 (6 bases). The germline V and J ends were trimmed by 5 bases and 10 bases, with 18 bases remaining between them. Germline loops: CDR1 SGHTA, CDR2 FQGTGA. This CDR3 spans 15 amino acids. CDR3: CASSQTPRGGSPLHF. CDR3 coding DNA: TGTGCCAGCAGCCAAACACCCAGGGGTGGGTCACCCCTCCACTTT.

The rearrangement joins TRBV5-1 to TRBJ2-2, with 9 bases matching TRBD2. Germline lookup yields CDR1 SGHRS and CDR2 YFSETQ. V shed 7 bases and J 8 bases; nucleotides not matched to a gene: 15. The CDR3 contains 16 residues. The CDR3 DNA is TGCGCCAGCCGCCAAAGAGGTAGCGGGAGTAAGGGGGAGCTGTTTTTT. Its translation is CASRQRGSGSKGELFF. Supplemented by reference TRBV5-1 and TRBJ2-2, the full variable domain reads KAGVTQTPRYLIKTRGQQVTLSCSPISGHRSVSWYQQTPGQGLQFLFEYFSETQRNKGNFPGRFSGRQFSNSRSEMNVSTLELGDSALYLCASRQRGSGSKGELFFGEGSRLTVL.

The V and J genes are TRBV28 and TRBJ2-7, with TRBD2 identical over 7 bases. The CDR3 totals 13 residues. Germline V gene lookup returns CDR1 MDHEN and CDR2 SYDVKM. V lost 9 bases, J lost 7 bases, and 12 bases stayed unmatched. The DNA of the CDR3 is TGTGCCAGTATGGACGGGAGGAGATGGGAGCAGTACTTC. This translates into CASMDGRRWEQYF.

This rearrangement joins TRBV18 to TRBJ1-5; no clear D gene. Germline-derived CDR1 and CDR2 are KGHSH and LQKENI. The CDR3 totals 14 residues. The ends were cut back, 3 bases at V and 1 base at J, with 7 bases in the middle. The CDR3 reads CASSPAGSNQPQHF. The CDR3 DNA follows: TGTGCCAGCTCACCCGCGGGGAGCAATCAGCCCCAGCATTTT.

The gene calls are TRBV7-9 and TRBJ2-1; 10 bases agree with TRBD1. Germline values: CDR1 SEHNR, CDR2 FQNEAQ (reference sequence). Losses at the gene ends were 6 bases for V and 7 bases for J; bases not matched to a gene: 3. The CDR3 is made up of 13 amino acids. The CDR3 reads CASSKDRGNEQFF. The CDR3 bases are TGTGCCAGCAGTAAGGACAGGGGGAATGAGCAGTTCTTC.

This clone was counted only a few times. The chain links TRBV9 to TRBJ2-3, with D unresolved. The CDR3 has 13 amino acids. V dropped 0 bases and J dropped 4 bases, with 6 bases sitting between them. Germline V gene lookup returns CDR1 SGDLS and CDR2 YYNGEE. CDR3 sequence (DNA): TGTGCCAGCAGCGTAGCTTCGGCAGATACGCAGTATTTT. Translating gives CASSVASADTQYF.

The genes are TRBV5-1 and TRBJ1-4, with no clear D. CDR3 length equals 17 residues. From germline, CDR1 is SGHRS and CDR2 YFSETQ. Trimming removed 7 bases at V and 2 bases at J, with 21 bases between. As DNA, the CDR3 is TGCGCCAGCTCGGTACAGCCCCTTGGTGCCACTAATGAAAAACTGTTTTTT. Its translation: CASSVQPLGATNEKLFF.

V and J are TRBV2 and TRBJ2-5, with a possible D match to TRBD2 (6 bases). The V end lost 5 bases, the J end lost 1 base, and 11 bases lay between the germline ends. Per the germline V gene, CDR1 is SNHLY and CDR2 is FYNNEI. The CDR3 length is 14 residues. The CDR3 sequence is CASSSQGGQETQYF. The CDR3 DNA reads TGTGCCAGCAGTTCTCAGGGAGGCCAAGAGACCCAGTACTTC.

The rearrangement joins TRBV5-4 to TRBJ2-7, with 8 bases fitting TRBD2. V shed 3 bases, J shed 7 bases, and the junction held 12 bases outside the gene matches. The CDR3 has 15 amino acids. Germline assignment: CDR1 SGHNT and CDR2 YYREEE (reference sequence). CDR3 nucleotides: TGTGCCAGCAGCTCTATCCCGGGGGTAGCGGGGGAGCAGTACTTC. Its protein is CASSSIPGVAGEQYF.

This chain joins TRBV5-1 and TRBJ2-7; TRBD1 matches 10 bases. This CDR3 contains 15 residues. Per germline, CDR1 SGHRS and CDR2 YFSETQ. The V and J ends lost 0 bases and 2 bases, in that order; junction bases with no gene match: 2. CDR3 in DNA: TGCGCCAGCAGCTTGGGGGGACAGGGGACCTACGAGCAGTACTTC. Protein product: CASSLGGQGTYEQYF.

This chain uses TRBV9 with TRBJ2-1; TRBD1 is a possible D gene (7 bases). Trimming pared 4 bases from V and 8 bases from J, leaving 16 bases between. In germline, CDR1 is SGDLS, CDR2 YYNGEE. The CDR3 covers 14 residues. The CDR3 DNA follows: TGTGCCAGCAGCCCGGGGGACAGTCATCATGAGCAGTTCTTC. The encoded protein is CASSPGDSHHEQFF. Full variable domain (outside the CDR3, taken from reference TRBV9 and TRBJ2-1): DSGVTQTPKHLITATGQRVTLRCSPRSGDLSVYWYQQSLDQGLQFLIQYYNGEERAKGNILERFSAQQFPDLHSELNLSSLELGDSALYFCASSPGDSHHEQFFGPGTRLTVL.

The chain has TRBV13 and TRBJ2-7; 10 bases are shared with TRBD2. The CDR3 consists of 16 residues. V lost 2 bases and J lost 7; bases outside the gene matches: 11. Per the germline V gene, CDR1 is PRHDT and CDR2 is FYEKMQ (reference sequence). CDR3 residues: CASSLILAGVAGEQYF. CDR3 coding DNA: TGTGCCAGCAGCTTAATCCTAGCGGGAGTAGCCGGGGAGCAGTACTTC.

This sequence joins TRBV28 and TRBJ1-2; D unresolved. Per germline, CDR1 MDHEN and CDR2 SYDVKM. This CDR3 contains 13 residues. V was shortened by 2 bases and J by 6 bases, with 10 bases between the two germline ends. The CDR3 is CASSLGQVNGYTF. In DNA, the CDR3 is TGTGCCAGCAGTTTAGGGCAGGTCAATGGCTACACCTTC.

The genes are TRBV15 and TRBJ2-7, with 13 bases identical to TRBD2. Germline V CDR1 and CDR2: LNHNV, YYDKDF (reference sequence). The CDR3 length is 16 residues. V shed 5 bases, J shed 6 bases, and the junction held 10 bases outside the gene matches. This chain's CDR3 is CATSGLAGARRAEQYF. The CDR3, as DNA: TGTGCCACCAGCGGACTAGCGGGAGCTCGCCGTGCCGAGCAGTACTTC.